These 10 T cell receptor beta chains share one sample of origin, sequenced in a study of T cell responses to AZD1222 COVID-19 vaccine. Only in-frame clones appear in the TCRdb table, and some are missing; sequencing was by immunoSEQ multiplex PCR. The table shows approximately 160,000 clones, with 90% occurring only once. The sample in question was peripheral blood, obtained on day 0 of AZD1222 vaccination. The receptor source for this set is an adult in good health.

J is TRBJ2-7 and V is TRBV9, with D uncertain. The CDR3 length is 13 residues. Trimming cost V 4 bases and J 3 bases, with 11 bases left between them. CDR1 and CDR2 from the germline V gene are SGDLS and YYNGEE. The CDR3 nucleotides are TGTGCCAGCAGCTACGGCATGCACTACGAGCAGTACTTC. It codes for CASSYGMHYEQYF.

The chain has TRBV25-1 and TRBJ2-3, with a tentative D call TRBD1 (5 bases). Germline V gene data show CDR1 as MGHDK and CDR2 as SYGVNS. The CDR3 length is 14 residues. The V and J ends lost 7 bases and 5 bases respectively, with 16 bases between them. CDR3 sequence reads: CASTAGNKVDTQYF. In nucleotides, the CDR3 is TGTGCCAGCACGGCAGGGAATAAGGTAGATACGCAGTATTTT.

The rearrangement uses TRBV12-3 or TRBV12-4 and TRBJ1-1, with 7 bases aligning to TRBD1. The CDR3 totals 11 residues. Trimming at V came to 11 bases and at J to 7 bases, leaving 7 bases not matched to a gene. The CDR3 DNA follows: TGTGCCGGCGGGACAGATTTTGAAGCTTTCTTT. Translating gives CAGGTDFEAFF.

The J gene is TRBJ1-1, the V gene TRBV3-1 (or the pseudogene TRBV3-2); no clear D gene. V was trimmed by 2 bases and J by 7 bases, leaving 5 bases between them. The CDR3 runs 11 residues. Germline CDR1 LGHDT, CDR2 YNNKEL (reference sequence). The CDR3 DNA is TGTGCCAGCAGCCAAAAGGGTGAAGCTTTCTTT. Residues: CASSQKGEAFF.

The gene calls are TRBV5-8 and TRBJ2-3; no firm D call. CDR1 SGHTS and CDR2 YDEGEE come from the germline V gene. The ends were cut back, 0 bases at V and 3 bases at J, with 2 bases in the middle. The CDR3 is 12 amino acids. The CDR3 loop is CASSLETDTQYF. The CDR3 nucleotides read TGTGCCAGCAGCTTGGAAACAGATACGCAGTATTTT.

CDR3 in DNA: TGTGCCAGCAGCTTGGCCAACAGGGGGACTGAAGCTTTCTTT. Amino acid sequence: CASSLANRGTEAFF. V and J are TRBV5-5 and TRBJ1-1; the match to TRBD1 covers 8 bases. The CDR3 covers 14 residues. Germline V lookup: CDR1 SGHKS, CDR2 YYEKEE (reference sequence). V lost 0 bases and J lost 5; bases outside the gene matches: 3.

This chain joins TRBV30 and TRBJ1-5; possible D gene TRBD1, 6 bases. The CDR3 is made up of 15 amino acids. Looked up from germline, CDR1 is GTSNPN and CDR2 is SVGIG (reference sequence). Trimming shortened V by 3 bases and J by 0 bases, and 12 bases separated the two germline ends. Written as DNA, the CDR3 is TGTGCCTGGAGCGGGGGGCAGCATAGCAATCAGCCCCAGCATTTT. Encoded protein: CAWSGGQHSNQPQHF. The complete variable domain, with remaining parts taken from reference TRBV30 and TRBJ1-5, reads SQTIHQWPATLVQPVGSPLSLECTVEGTSNPNLYWYRQAAGRGLQLLFYSVGIGQISSEVPQNLSASRPQDRQFILSSKKLLLSDSGFYLCAWSGGQHSNQPQHFGDGTRLSIL.

The chain recombines TRBV14 with TRBJ2-7; 9 bases are a match to TRBD1. V lost 0 bases to trimming and J lost 6 bases; unmatched junction nucleotides: 3. Germline lookup yields CDR1 SGHDN and CDR2 FVKESK. This CDR3 region has 14 residues. For the CDR3, the DNA is TGTGCCAGCAGCCAAGATGGGACAGGGTTCGAGCAGTACTTC. It yields the protein CASSQDGTGFEQYF. Combining the CDR3 with reference TRBV14 and TRBJ2-7 gives the whole variable domain EAGVTQFPSHSVIEKGQTVTLRCDPISGHDNLYWYRRVMGKEIKFLLHFVKESKQDESGMPNNRFLAERTGGTYSTLKVQPAELEDSGVYFCASSQDGTGFEQYFGPGTRLTVT.

The rearrangement joins TRBV5-1 to TRBJ2-1, with D maybe TRBD1 (5 bases). V lost 0 bases and J lost 5, with 15 bases in between. The CDR3 is 16 residues long. Per the germline V gene, CDR1 is SGHRS and CDR2 is YFSETQ. This CDR3 reads CASSLGGGSGHNEQFF. CDR3 nucleotide sequence: TGCGCCAGCAGCTTGGGGGGTGGTTCAGGGCACAATGAGCAGTTCTTC.

The chain carries TRBV7-9 and TRBJ1-5, with 10 bases identical to TRBD1. The CDR3 runs 14 residues. The ends lost 5 bases at V and 6 bases at J; junction bases unmatched: 4. Germline V gene sequence: CDR1 SEHNR, CDR2 FQNEAQ (reference sequence). CDR3 in DNA: TGTGCCAGCAGCCTGGGACAGGGGAGTCAGCCCCAGCATTTT. Translating gives CASSLGQGSQPQHF.